The T cell receptor beta chain under discussion was sequenced for a study of T cell repertoires in cytomegalovirus infection. Germline V gene data show CDR1 as MNHEY and CDR2 as SVGEGT. V dropped 0 bases and J dropped 2 bases, with 5 bases sitting between them. The CDR3 consists of 14 residues. This clonotype was observed a handful of times. TCRdb redid the calling of the reads with MiXCR, one entry per CDR3 protein. The table records 150,000 to 200,000 distinct CDR3 sequences, about a sixth of them present only once. The sequenced material came from CD8+ T cells from PBMCs. The V call is TRBV6-2 or TRBV6-3, the J call TRBJ2-1; unclear D gene. The TCR sequence derives from a human donor in good health (CMV status not recorded). Some clones in this sample may be carry-over from other donors' samples. The CDR3 region has the DNA TGTGCCAGCAGTTACTCGGGCACCTACAATGAGCAGTTCTTC. Amino acid sequence: CASSYSGTYNEQFF.